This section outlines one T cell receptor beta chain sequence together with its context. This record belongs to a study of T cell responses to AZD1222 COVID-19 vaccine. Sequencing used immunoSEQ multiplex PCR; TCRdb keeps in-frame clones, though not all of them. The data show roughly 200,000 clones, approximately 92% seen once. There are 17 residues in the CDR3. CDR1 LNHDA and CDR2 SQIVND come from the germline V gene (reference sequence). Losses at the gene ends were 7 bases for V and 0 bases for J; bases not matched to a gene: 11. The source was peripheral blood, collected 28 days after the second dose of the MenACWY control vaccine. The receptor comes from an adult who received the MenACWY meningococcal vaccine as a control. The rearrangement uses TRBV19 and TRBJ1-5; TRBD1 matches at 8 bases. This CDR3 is CASIYSGQGYSNQPQHF. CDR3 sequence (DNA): TGTGCCAGTATCTACTCCGGACAGGGCTATAGCAATCAGCCCCAGCATTTT.